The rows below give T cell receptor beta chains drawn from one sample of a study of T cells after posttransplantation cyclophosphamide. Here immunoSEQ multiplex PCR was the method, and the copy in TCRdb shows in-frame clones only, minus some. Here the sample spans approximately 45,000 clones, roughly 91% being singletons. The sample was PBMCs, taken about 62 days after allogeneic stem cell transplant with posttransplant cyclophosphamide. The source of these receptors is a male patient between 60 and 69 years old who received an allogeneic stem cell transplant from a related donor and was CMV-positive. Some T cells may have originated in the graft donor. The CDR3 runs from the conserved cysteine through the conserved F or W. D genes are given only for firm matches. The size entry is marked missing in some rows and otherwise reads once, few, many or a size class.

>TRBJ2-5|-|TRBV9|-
TGTGCCAGCAGCGTAGAGTCCACATGGGAGACCCAGTACTTC
CASSVESTWETQYF
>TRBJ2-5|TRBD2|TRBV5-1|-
TGCGCCAGCAGCCTAGCTAGCGGGGGCACACAAGAGACCCAGTACTTC
CASSLASGGTQETQYF
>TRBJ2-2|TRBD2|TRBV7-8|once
TGTGCCAGCAGCCCTAGCGGGAGTAAGGGCGGGGAGCTGTTTTTT
CASSPSGSKGGELFF
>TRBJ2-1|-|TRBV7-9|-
TGTGCCAGCAGACCAAACGGTTACAATGAGCAGTTCTTC
CASRPNGYNEQFF
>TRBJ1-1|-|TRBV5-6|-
TGTGCCAGCACCCGGAATGGCGGGGCAGGGACTGAAGCTTTCTTT
CASTRNGGAGTEAFF
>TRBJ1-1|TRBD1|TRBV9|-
TGTGCCAGCAGCGGAGGGGGCTCGAACACTGAAGCTTTCTTT
CASSGGGSNTEAFF
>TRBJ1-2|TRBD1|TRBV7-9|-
TGTGCCAGCAGCTCAATCTCACAGGGGACCGTCGGCTACACCTTC
CASSSISQGTVGYTF
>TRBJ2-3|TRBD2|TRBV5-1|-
TGCGCCAGCAGCGTAGGGACTAGCGGGGGGACAGATACGCAGTATTTT
CASSVGTSGGTDTQYF
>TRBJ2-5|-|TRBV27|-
TGTGCCAGCAGACTCATTTGGTACCAAGAGACCCAGTACTTC
CASRLIWYQETQYF
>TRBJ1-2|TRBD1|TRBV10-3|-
TGTGTCATCAGTGCGGGACAGGGAACTTTCTATGGCTACACCTTC
CVISAGQGTFYGYTF
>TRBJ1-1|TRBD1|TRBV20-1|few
TGCAGTGCTTGGGACAGGATGTTAGTCTTT
CSAWDRMLVF
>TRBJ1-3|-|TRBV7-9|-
TGTGCCACCCTCCCCCGAGCGGGGCCCGGAAACACCATATATTTT
CATLPRAGPGNTIYF
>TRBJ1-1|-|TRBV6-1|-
TGTGCCAGCAGTACGGGACTTCGGAACACTGAAGCTTTCTTT
CASSTGLRNTEAFF
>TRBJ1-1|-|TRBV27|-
TGTGCCAGCAGACCAGGGCAGGGGACTGAAGCTTTCTTT
CASRPGQGTEAFF
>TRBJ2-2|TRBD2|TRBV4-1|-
TGCGCCAGCAGCCAATACACGGGACTAGCGGGCTTCGGGGAGCTGTTTTTT
CASSQYTGLAGFGELFF
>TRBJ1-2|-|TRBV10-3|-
TGTGCCATCGGGTTGTTTGACAGGAACTATGGCTACACCTTC
CAIGLFDRNYGYTF
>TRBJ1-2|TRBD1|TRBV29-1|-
TGCAGCGTTGACAGTACAGGGGAGGACTATGGCTACACCTTC
CSVDSTGEDYGYTF
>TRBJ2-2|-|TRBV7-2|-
TGTGCCAGCAGCCCCCTCACCGGGGAGCTGTTTTTT
CASSPLTGELFF
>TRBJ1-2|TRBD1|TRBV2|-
TGTGCCAGCTTAGGGGACAGTAACTATGGCTACACCTTC
CASLGDSNYGYTF
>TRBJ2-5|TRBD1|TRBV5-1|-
TGCGCCAGCAGCTTGGCCGGGACAGGGGGCTGGGAGACCCAGTACTTC
CASSLAGTGGWETQYF
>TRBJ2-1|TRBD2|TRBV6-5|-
TGTGCCAGCAGTTCCTCGGGGGGGAGAAATGAGCAGTTCTTC
CASSSSGGRNEQFF
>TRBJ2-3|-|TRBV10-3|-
TGTGCCATCAGTGAGTCTGCGGGGGCCTCCACAGATACGCAGTATTTT
CAISESAGASTDTQYF
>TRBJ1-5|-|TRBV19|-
TGTGCCAGTAGTCCTCGACAGGCTGCCAATAGCAATCAGCCCCAGCATTTT
CASSPRQAANSNQPQHF
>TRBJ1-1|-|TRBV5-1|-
TGCGCCAGCAGCCCCGGGGAGGGAAGCACTGAAGCTTTCTTT
CASSPGEGSTEAFF
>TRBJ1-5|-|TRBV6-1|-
TGTGCCAGCACTAGAGGCAGCAATCAGCCCCAGCATTTT
CASTRGSNQPQHF
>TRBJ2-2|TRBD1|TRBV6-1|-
TGTGCCACCATGGGACAGGGGGCGCTCACCGGGGAGCTGTTTTTT
CATMGQGALTGELFF
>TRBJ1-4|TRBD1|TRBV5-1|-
TGCGCCAGCAGCACTGGACAGGTCATAGAAAAACTGTTTTTT
CASSTGQVIEKLFF
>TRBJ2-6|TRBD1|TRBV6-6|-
TGTGCCGGAGGACAGGGGGTCTCTGGGGCCAACGTCCTGACTTTC
CAGGQGVSGANVLTF
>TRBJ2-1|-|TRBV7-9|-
TGTGCCAGCAGCCTAGCCACGACAGGATACAATGAGCAGTTCTTC
CASSLATTGYNEQFF
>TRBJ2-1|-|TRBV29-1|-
TGCAGCGTTGGGCGGGACCGGTACAATGAGCAGTTCTTC
CSVGRDRYNEQFF
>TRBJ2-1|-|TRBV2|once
TGTGCCAGCAGTGAACAGGCGACGGATGAGCAGTTCTTC
CASSEQATDEQFF
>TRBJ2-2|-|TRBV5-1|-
TGCGCCAGCAGCCCCCTCACGTCAGGGTCGAACACCGGGGAGCTGTTTTTT
CASSPLTSGSNTGELFF
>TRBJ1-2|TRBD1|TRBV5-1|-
TGCGCCAGCAGTATGGACAGGGAGAGGGGCTACACCTTC
CASSMDRERGYTF
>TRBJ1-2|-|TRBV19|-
TGTGCCAGTAGTAGAGCAGGGCTCTATGGCTACACCTTC
CASSRAGLYGYTF
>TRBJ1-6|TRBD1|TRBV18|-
TGTGCCAGCTCACCAGGGGGGACAGGGCTCTCACCCCTCCACTTT
CASSPGGTGLSPLHF
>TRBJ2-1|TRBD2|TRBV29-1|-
TGCAGCGTTGGGGGGACTAGCGCGGGGAATGAGCAGTTCTTC
CSVGGTSAGNEQFF
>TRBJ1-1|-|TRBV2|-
TGTGCCAGCAGTGTTGAGGGGAACACTGAAGCTTTCTTT
CASSVEGNTEAFF
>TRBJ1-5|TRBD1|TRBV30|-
TGTGCCTGGAACGGACAGGAAAATCAGCCCCAGCATTTT
CAWNGQENQPQHF
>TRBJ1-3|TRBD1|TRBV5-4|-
TGTGCCAGCAGTTCCGGGACAGGGAGGTCTGGAAACACCATATATTTT
CASSSGTGRSGNTIYF